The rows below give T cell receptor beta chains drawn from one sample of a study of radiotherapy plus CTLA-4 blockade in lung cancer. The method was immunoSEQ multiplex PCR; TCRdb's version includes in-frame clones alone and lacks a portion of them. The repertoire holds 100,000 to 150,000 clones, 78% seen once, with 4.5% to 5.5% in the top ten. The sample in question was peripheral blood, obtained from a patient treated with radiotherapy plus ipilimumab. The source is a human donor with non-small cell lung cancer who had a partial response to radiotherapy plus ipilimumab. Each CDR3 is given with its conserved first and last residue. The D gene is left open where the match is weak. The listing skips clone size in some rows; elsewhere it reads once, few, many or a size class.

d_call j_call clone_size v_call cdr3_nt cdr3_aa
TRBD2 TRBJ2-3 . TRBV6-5 TGTGCCAGCAGTTACTCTAGCGGGAGTATAGATACGCAGTATTTT CASSYSSGSIDTQYF
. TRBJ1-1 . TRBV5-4 TGTGCCAGCAGCTTTAACGGGGGCACTGAAGCTTTCTTT CASSFNGGTEAFF
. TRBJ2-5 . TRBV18 TGTGCCAGCTCACCTAGACAGCTACAGGAGACCCAGTACTTC CASSPRQLQETQYF
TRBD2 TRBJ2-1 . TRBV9 TGTGCCAGCAGCGTTGAACTAGCGGGCCCATACAATGAGCAGTTCTTC CASSVELAGPYNEQFF
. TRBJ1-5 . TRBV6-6 TGTGCCAGCAGACAGGGAACGGGCAATCAGCCCCAGCATTTT CASRQGTGNQPQHF
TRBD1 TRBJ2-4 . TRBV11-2 TGTGCCAGCAGCCGAACTACAGGGGGGCTAGCCAAAAACATTCAGTACTTC CASSRTTGGLAKNIQYF
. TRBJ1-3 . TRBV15 TGTGCCACCAGTGTGGGGCCCAACTCTGGAAACACCATATATTTT CATSVGPNSGNTIYF
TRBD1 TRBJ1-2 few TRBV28 TGTGCCAGCAGTTTCCGACAGGGAGTCTATGGCTACACCTTC CASSFRQGVYGYTF
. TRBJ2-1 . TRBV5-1 TGCGCCAGCAGCTTGGGGACTCGGGTCAGTGGTGAGCAGTTCTTC CASSLGTRVSGEQFF
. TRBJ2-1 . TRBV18 TGTGCCAGCTCACTCCGACAGGCTTCAAGCTCCTACAATGAGCAGTTCTTC CASSLRQASSSYNEQFF
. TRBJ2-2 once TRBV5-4 TGTGCCAGCAGCTTGGACTTGAACACCGGGGAGCTGTTTTTT CASSLDLNTGELFF
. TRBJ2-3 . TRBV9 TGTGCCAGCAGCGTATCGGGACACCACACAGATACGCAGTATTTT CASSVSGHHTDTQYF
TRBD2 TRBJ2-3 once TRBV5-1 TGCGCCAGCAGCGGCGGACTAGCGGGAGAGGGAGATACGCAGTATTTT CASSGGLAGEGDTQYF
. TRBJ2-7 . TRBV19 TGTGCCAGTAGTGTAGTCGGACGGACTACTTCGGGTGAGCAGTACTTC CASSVVGRTTSGEQYF
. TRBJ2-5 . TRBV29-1 TGCAGCGTTGAAGGGGAGACGGAGACCCAGTACTTC CSVEGETETQYF
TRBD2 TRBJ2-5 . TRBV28 TGTGCCAGCAGTATGACTAGCCGAGAGACCCAGTACTTC CASSMTSRETQYF
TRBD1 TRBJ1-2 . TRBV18 TGTGCCAGCTCGCGGACAGGGAGCTATGGCTACACCTTC CASSRTGSYGYTF
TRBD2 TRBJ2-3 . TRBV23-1 TGCGCCAGCAGTCACTCAAAGACTAGCGGGAGAGCCGATACGCAGTATTTT CASSHSKTSGRADTQYF
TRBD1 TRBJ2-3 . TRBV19 TGTGCCAGCGGGGGACAGGGTGGCACAGATACGCAGTATTTT CASGGQGGTDTQYF
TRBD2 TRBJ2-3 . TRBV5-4 TGTGCCAGCAGCCGGACTAGCGGTTTCACAGATACGCAGTATTTT CASSRTSGFTDTQYF
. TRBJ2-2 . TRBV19 TGTGCCAGTAGCACGGGGGTTAACACCGGGGAGCTGTTTTTT CASSTGVNTGELFF
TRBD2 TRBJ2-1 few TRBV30 TGTGCCTGGAGTAAACTAGCGGGAGTTGGCAATGAGCAGTTCTTC CAWSKLAGVGNEQFF
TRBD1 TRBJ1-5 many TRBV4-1 TGCGCCAGCAGCCAGGCGGACAGGGCTAGCAATCAGCCCCAGCATTTT CASSQADRASNQPQHF
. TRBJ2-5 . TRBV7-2 TGTGCCAGCAGCTTAGCGGGCCGGGAGACCCAGTACTTC CASSLAGRETQYF
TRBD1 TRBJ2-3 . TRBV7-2 TGTGCCAGCAGCAACCACAGGGGGGGCACAGATACGCAGTATTTT CASSNHRGGTDTQYF
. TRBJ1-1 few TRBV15 TGTGCCACCAGCAGGGGGGGGCTGAACACTGAAGCTTTCTTT CATSRGGLNTEAFF
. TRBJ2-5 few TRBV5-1 TGCGCCAGCAGCTTTCGATCGGGATCAGAGAAGACCCAGTACTTC CASSFRSGSEKTQYF
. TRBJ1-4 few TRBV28 TGTGCCAGCAGTCTCTCCCAGGCGCTTAATGAAAAACTGTTTTTT CASSLSQALNEKLFF
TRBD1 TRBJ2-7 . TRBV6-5 TGTGCCAGCAGTTCCGTATCAGGGGGTGGCGAGCAGTACTTC CASSSVSGGGEQYF
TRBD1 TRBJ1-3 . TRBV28 TGTGCCAGCGAGGCAGGGGGTGGAAACACCATATATTTT CASEAGGGNTIYF
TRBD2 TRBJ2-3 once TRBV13 TGTGCCAGCAGCATAATAGCGGGAGGGGGCACAGATACGCAGTATTTT CASSIIAGGGTDTQYF
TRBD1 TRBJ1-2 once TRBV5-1 TGCGCCAGCAGCTTGGGACAGGGGGCGACCGGGGGCTACACCTTC CASSLGQGATGGYTF
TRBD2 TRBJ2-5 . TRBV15 TGTGCCACCAGCAGGGGCTCCGGGGGGGGCCCCAGAGAGACCCAGTACTTC CATSRGSGGGPRETQYF
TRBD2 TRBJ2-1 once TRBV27 TGTGCCAGCACCCTTACTAGCGGGACTTACAATGAGCAGTTCTTC CASTLTSGTYNEQFF
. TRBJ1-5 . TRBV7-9 TGTGCCAGCAGCTTAGTCGGGGATTCTGGCAATCAGCCCCAGCATTTT CASSLVGDSGNQPQHF
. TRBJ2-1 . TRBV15 TGTGCCACCAGCCGAGAGAGCGGTGAGCAGTTCTTC CATSRESGEQFF